Each of the 8 T cell receptor beta chains below was sequenced from the same sample in a study of shared T cell receptors in the human thymus listed by TCRdb under 2021. Receptor amplification or capture employed the immunoSEQ multiplex PCR assay. Entries here come from immuneACCESS through TCRdb and include only in-frame sequences with V and J called. Some clones fail to appear in such tables; in the studies checked, an unresolved V gene covers under half of the shortfall, and the cause of the remainder is unknown. In all, the sample holds a few hundred thousand clones, and around 93% of those were seen once. About 0.02% of the sample rests with the top ten. The sample taken for sequencing was thymocytes. The receptors derive from a human donor.

The chain uses TRBV4-1 and TRBJ2-7, with no clear D. The CDR3 has 16 amino acids. Germline-derived CDR1 and CDR2 are MGHRA and YSYEKL. Trimming shortened V by 3 bases and J by 0 bases, and 15 bases separated the two germline ends. CDR3 amino acids: CASSQTGPHLSYEQYF. CDR3 bases: TGCGCCAGCAGCCAGACCGGACCCCACCTCTCCTACGAGCAGTACTTC.

The chain employs TRBV7-9 and TRBJ2-7; D not certain. This CDR3 has 13 amino acids. Trimming pared 0 bases from V and 7 bases from J, leaving 10 bases between. Germline V gives CDR1 SEHNR, CDR2 FQNEAQ (reference sequence). The DNA of the CDR3 is TGTGCCAGCAGCTTAGCGCGAAGGACGGAGCAGTACTTC. Translating it yields CASSLARRTEQYF. Drawing the rest from reference TRBV7-9 and TRBJ2-7, the complete variable domain is DTGVSQNPRHKITKRGQNVTFRCDPISEHNRLYWYRQTLGQGPEFLTYFQNEAQLEKSRLLSDRFSAERPKGSFSTLEIQRTEQGDSAMYLCASSLARRTEQYFGPGTRLTVT.

The chain is built from TRBV6-5 and TRBJ2-7; 8 nucleotides line up with TRBD1. The V segment lost 6 bases and the J segment 0 bases; nucleotides outside the gene matches: 7. The germline CDR1 and CDR2 sequences are MNHEY and SVGAGI. This CDR3 region has 15 residues. The CDR3, as DNA: TGTGCCAGCAGGATGACAGGGGTTCTCTCCTACGAGCAGTACTTC. This encodes CASRMTGVLSYEQYF.

The chain carries TRBV7-5 and TRBJ2-7; the table assigns TRBD2, which was not confirmed against the DNA. TRBV7-5 is shown as a pseudogene. This CDR3 has 14 residues. CDR3 DNA: TGTGTCAGAAGCTTAGGCGGCCCCTCCTACGAGCAGTACTTC. The encoded protein is CVRSLGGPSYEQYF.

A word on this clone: The sample holds other DNA sequences that translate to the same CDR3. This chain joins TRBV27 and TRBJ2-7; TRBD2 aligns across 11 bases. The CDR3 contains 14 residues. Per germline, CDR1 MNHEY and CDR2 SMNVEV (reference sequence). V was pared by 2 bases and J by 4 bases, with 1 base of the junction left unmatched. The DNA of the CDR3 is TGTGCCAGCAGTTTAGGGACTAGCGGTTACGAGCAGTACTTC. Translating gives CASSLGTSGYEQYF.

The chain is built from TRBV4-1 and TRBJ1-2; 10 bases match TRBD1. Germline CDR1 reads MGHRA; CDR2 reads YSYEKL. V lost 4 bases, J lost 2 bases, and 13 bases stayed unmatched. The CDR3 is 18 residues long. CDR3 region: CASSLFSRSGQGNYGYTF. The CDR3 DNA follows: TGCGCCAGCAGCCTATTTTCCCGCTCGGGACAGGGGAACTATGGCTACACCTTC.

This sequence joins TRBV29-1 and TRBJ2-7, with D possibly being TRBD2 (6 bases). Germline V gene sequence: CDR1 SQVTM, CDR2 ANQGSEA. V was shortened by 3 bases and J by 0 bases, with 9 bases between the two germline ends. The CDR3 sequence is 13 residues long. CDR3 nucleotide sequence: TGCAGCGTTGATAGCGGAGGCTCCTACGAGCAGTACTTC. Protein sequence: CSVDSGGSYEQYF.

The chain is built from TRBV4-2 and TRBJ2-7, with 7 bases lining up with TRBD2. The V gene's germline CDR1 is LGHNA and CDR2 YNFKEQ. Unmatched junction bases numbered 10, after V lost 0 bases and J lost 2 bases. There are 17 residues in the CDR3. Here the CDR3 reads CASSQEPRDYRPYEQYF. CDR3 bases: TGTGCCAGCAGCCAAGAACCGCGGGACTACAGACCCTACGAGCAGTACTTC.